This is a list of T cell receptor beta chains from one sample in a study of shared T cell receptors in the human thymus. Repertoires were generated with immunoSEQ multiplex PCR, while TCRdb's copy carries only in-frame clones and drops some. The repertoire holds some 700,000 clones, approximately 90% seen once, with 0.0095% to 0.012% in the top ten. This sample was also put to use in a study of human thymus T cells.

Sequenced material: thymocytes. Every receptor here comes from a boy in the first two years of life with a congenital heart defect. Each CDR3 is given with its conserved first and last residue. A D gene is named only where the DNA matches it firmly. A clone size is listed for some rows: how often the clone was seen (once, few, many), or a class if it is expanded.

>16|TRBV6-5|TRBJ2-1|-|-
TGTGCCAGCAGTTACATCTTAACGGTCTCCTACAATGAGCAGTTCTTC
CASSYILTVSYNEQFF
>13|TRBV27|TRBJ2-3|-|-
TGTGCCAGCAGTATCTCTAGCACAGATACGCAGTATTTT
CASSISSTDTQYF
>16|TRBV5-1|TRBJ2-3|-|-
TGCGCCAGCAGCTTGGATGGGACACCTTTCACAGATACGCAGTATTTT
CASSLDGTPFTDTQYF
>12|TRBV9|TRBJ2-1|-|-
TGTGCCAGCAGCCCCCGCCAGGGTGAGCAGTTCTTC
CASSPRQGEQFF
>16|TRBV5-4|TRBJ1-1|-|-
TGTGCCAGCAGCCCGGAACGCTCGCGGGGAAACACTGAAGCTTTCTTT
CASSPERSRGNTEAFF
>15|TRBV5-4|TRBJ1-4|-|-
TGTGCCAGCAGCTTGAGGCGGAGGGGTAATGAAAAACTGTTTTTT
CASSLRRRGNEKLFF
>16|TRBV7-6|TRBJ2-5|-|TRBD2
TGTGCCAGCACCTCCCAACGGGGGGGAGCGGAAGAGACCCAGTACTTC
CASTSQRGGAEETQYF
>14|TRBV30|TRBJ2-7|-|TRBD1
TGTGCCTGGAGACCACCGGGACAGGGCTACGAGCAGTACTTC
CAWRPPGQGYEQYF
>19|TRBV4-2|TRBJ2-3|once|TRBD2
TGTGCCAGCAGCCAATCCTCACTAGCGCTTTATATTAGCACAGATACGCAGTATTTT
CASSQSSLALYISTDTQYF
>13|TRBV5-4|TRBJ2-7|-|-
TGTGCCAGCAGCTTCGGGACTCCAGGGGAGCAGTACTTC
CASSFGTPGEQYF
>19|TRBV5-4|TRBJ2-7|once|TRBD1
TGTGCCAGCAGTACCCTCCGGGACAGGGACCCTCCCAGCTCCTACGAGCAGTACTTC
CASSTLRDRDPPSSYEQYF